Shown below are 20 T cell receptor beta chains from a single sample sequenced in a study of cytotoxic CD8 clonotypes in ibrutinib-treated CLL. Sequenced by immunoSEQ multiplex PCR; TCRdb stores in-frame clones only, minus some. The top ten hold about 7.4% of the sample, which has about 140,000 clones, 80% seen once. The sample was PBMCs, taken after 36 months of ibrutinib treatment. Receptor source: a human donor with chronic lymphocytic leukemia.

The chain links TRBV29-1 to TRBJ2-5; D remains unclear. Trimming pared 4 bases from V and 4 bases from J, leaving 1 base between. CDR3 size: 9 residues. The germline CDR1 and CDR2 sequences are SQVTM and ANQGSEA. Here the CDR3 DNA reads TGCAGCGTTGGAGAGACCCAGTACTTC. Its protein is CSVGETQYF.

The chain is built from TRBV5-8 and TRBJ2-7, with 9 bases lining up with TRBD1. CDR3 length: 14 amino acids. Germline-derived CDR1 and CDR2 are SGHTS and YDEGEE. Trimming removed 2 bases from V and 3 bases from J; junction bases left unmatched: 3. CDR3 DNA: TGTGCCAGCAGCTTTCGGGGACAGGGCTACGAGCAGTACTTC. The encoded protein is CASSFRGQGYEQYF.

The V and J genes are TRBV7-8 and TRBJ2-2; TRBD2 matches 7 bases. Trimming took 1 base from V and 3 from J; bases not matched to a gene: 8. This CDR3 is built from 17 residues. Germline values: CDR1 SGHVS, CDR2 FQNEAQ. The DNA for the CDR3 is TGTGCCAGCAGCTTAGGGGCCGCTAGCGGTTACACCGGGGAGCTGTTTTTT. Amino acids: CASSLGAASGYTGELFF.

This chain connects TRBV25-1 to TRBJ2-7, with D perhaps assigned TRBD1 or TRBD2 (5 bases each). CDR1 is MGHDK, CDR2 SYGVNS, per germline. This CDR3 is 17 amino acids long. V lost 2 bases and J 0 bases, leaving 17 bases between the germline ends. The DNA for the CDR3 is TGTGCCAGCAGTGAAATCGCCAGGGCAGGGAGCTCCTACGAGCAGTACTTC. Its translation is CASSEIARAGSSYEQYF.

J is TRBJ1-6 and V is TRBV2; D remains ambiguous. The germline CDR1 and CDR2 sequences are SNHLY and FYNNEI. This CDR3 is 15 amino acids long. The V gene lost 5 bases and the J gene lost 7 bases, with 15 bases spanning the gap. CDR3 in amino acids: CASSLNSNPNSPLHF. DNA for the CDR3: TGTGCCAGCAGTTTAAACAGCAACCCGAATTCACCCCTCCACTTT.

The chain uses TRBV9 and TRBJ2-3, with D hard to call. Germline V gene sequence: CDR1 SGDLS, CDR2 YYNGEE. This CDR3 is built from 15 residues. The germline V and J ends were trimmed by 4 bases and 1 base, with 13 bases remaining between them. The DNA for the CDR3 is TGTGCCAGCAGCCCCTGGGGTGAGGGCACAGATACGCAGTATTTT. This encodes CASSPWGEGTDTQYF.

This chain joins TRBV7-6 and TRBJ2-3, with TRBD2 matching over 7 bases. This CDR3 has 14 residues. V shed 5 bases and J 6 bases; nucleotides not matched to a gene: 8. Germline loops: CDR1 SGHVS, CDR2 FNYEAQ. CDR3 nucleotides: TGTGCCAGCAGCGGCCGGGCGGGGGTGGATACGCAGTATTTT. This codes for CASSGRAGVDTQYF.

This chain connects TRBV5-1 to TRBJ2-5; D unclear. The length of the CDR3 is 14 residues. Looked up from germline, CDR1 is SGHRS and CDR2 is YFSETQ. The V gene lost 0 bases and the J gene lost 4 bases, with 10 bases spanning the gap. Written as DNA, the CDR3 is TGCGCCAGCAGCTTGGGAGAGGTCCGAGAGACCCAGTACTTC. Amino acid sequence: CASSLGEVRETQYF.

V gene TRBV18 combines with J gene TRBJ1-1; 8 bases are a match to TRBD1. The V gene's germline CDR1 is KGHSH and CDR2 LQKENI. Germline trimming cut 1 base from V and 4 bases from J; bases unmatched to any gene: 5. The CDR3 runs 15 residues. In DNA form, the CDR3 reads TGTGCCAGCTCACCACTGACAGGGGTTGGCACTGAAGCTTTCTTT. Its protein product is CASSPLTGVGTEAFF.

The chain joins TRBV5-1 to TRBJ1-3, with D possibly being TRBD1 (5 bases). Germline CDR1 and CDR2: SGHRS and YFSETQ. Deletions cut 0 bases from V and 7 bases from J, with 14 bases between. This CDR3 has 15 amino acids. As DNA, the CDR3 is TGCGCCAGCAGCTTGGACGGCGGGGAGGGGAACACCATATATTTT. This gives the protein CASSLDGGEGNTIYF.

This clone has a handful of counts. The chain joins TRBV25-1 to TRBJ2-3; D remains unclear. V lost 6 bases and J lost 6, with 10 bases in between. The germline CDR1 and CDR2 sequences are MGHDK and SYGVNS. The CDR3 spans 12 residues. DNA for the CDR3: TGTGCCAGCAGCTCGTCGGTGGATACGCAGTATTTT. As protein: CASSSSVDTQYF.

The chain has TRBV28 and TRBJ2-7; D unclear. The CDR3 covers 12 residues. Trimming left V 3 bases short and J 2 bases short, with 5 bases between. The germline CDR1 and CDR2 sequences are MDHEN and SYDVKM. The chain's CDR3 is CASSFGPYEQYF. The DNA for the CDR3 is TGTGCCAGCAGTTTCGGACCCTACGAGCAGTACTTC.

The chain recombines TRBV6-5 with TRBJ1-5; no reliable D call. CDR3 length: 15 amino acids. Deletions cut 0 bases from V and 6 bases from J, with 12 bases between. The germline V gene has CDR1 MNHEY and CDR2 SVGAGI. CDR3 sequence reads: CASSYSWTQLQPQHF. The CDR3 nucleotides read TGTGCCAGCAGTTACTCGTGGACTCAACTTCAGCCCCAGCATTTT.

The chain uses TRBV7-2 and TRBJ1-5; D perhaps matches TRBD1 (5 bases). The germline V and J ends were trimmed by 5 bases and 5 bases, with 16 bases remaining between them. CDR1 and CDR2 from the germline V gene are SGHTA and FQGNSA. The CDR3 sequence is 15 residues long. The CDR3 nucleotides read TGTGCCAGCAGCCCACACGCAAGAGGGGATCAGCCCCAGCATTTT. This codes for CASSPHARGDQPQHF.

V gene TRBV18 combines with J gene TRBJ2-7, with a weak D call TRBD2 (5 bases). The germline V gene encodes CDR1 KGHSH and CDR2 LQKENI. V was pared by 4 bases and J by 1 base, with 8 bases between. The CDR3 contains 13 residues. CDR3 DNA sequence: TGTGCCAGCTCACTAGCGACTTCCTACGAGCAGTACTTC. Protein product: CASSLATSYEQYF.

The rearrangement uses TRBV13 and TRBJ1-1, with D hard to call. The CDR3 spans 16 residues. Between the trimmed V and J ends, which lost 4 bases and 0 bases, there was a span of 15 bases. Per the germline V gene, CDR1 is PRHDT and CDR2 is FYEKMQ (reference sequence). The CDR3 reads CASSSSNWALNTEAFF. In nucleotides, the CDR3 is TGTGCCAGCAGCTCCTCTAACTGGGCACTGAACACTGAAGCTTTCTTT.

This chain uses TRBV30 with TRBJ1-1; D call uncertain. Germline V gene sequence: CDR1 GTSNPN, CDR2 SVGIG (reference sequence). CDR3 length: 12 residues. Deletions cut 4 bases from V and 5 bases from J, with 11 bases between. This CDR3 is CAWTDPGTEAFF. The CDR3 region has the DNA TGTGCCTGGACCGACCCTGGGACTGAAGCTTTCTTT. Filled out from reference TRBV30 and TRBJ1-1, the complete variable domain reads SQTIHQWPATLVQPVGSPLSLECTVEGTSNPNLYWYRQAAGRGLQLLFYSVGIGQISSEVPQNLSASRPQDRQFILSSKKLLLSDSGFYLCAWTDPGTEAFFGQGTRLTVV.

The chain carries TRBV5-1 and TRBJ2-3; the D gene could be TRBD1 or TRBD2 (5 bases each). Germline V gene data show CDR1 as SGHRS and CDR2 as YFSETQ. The CDR3 is 16 residues long. V shed 1 base and J shed 0 bases, with 12 bases lying between them. CDR3 sequence (DNA): TGCGCCAGCAGCTTGTCCAGAGGGGTAAGCACAGATACGCAGTATTTT. This translates into CASSLSRGVSTDTQYF.

V usage is TRBV7-9 and J usage is TRBJ2-5; TRBD2 is a possible D gene (6 bases). CDR1 is SEHNR and CDR2 is FQNEAQ in the germline V gene (reference sequence). This CDR3 is built from 16 residues. Trimming shortened V by 1 base and J by 6 bases, and 18 bases separated the two germline ends. The CDR3 loop is CASSLGGGLRAQTQYF. The CDR3 nucleotides read TGTGCCAGCAGCTTAGGGGGAGGACTTCGCGCGCAGACCCAGTACTTC. The complete variable domain, with remaining parts taken from reference TRBV7-9 and TRBJ2-5, reads DTGVSQNPRHKITKRGQNVTFRCDPISEHNRLYWYRQTLGQGPEFLTYFQNEAQLEKSRLLSDRFSAERPKGSFSTLEIQRTEQGDSAMYLCASSLGGGLRAQTQYFGPGTRLLVL.

The chain joins TRBV18 to TRBJ2-3, with D possibly matching TRBD2 (5 bases). The CDR3 runs 16 residues. Trimming took 5 bases from V and 0 from J, leaving 15 bases between them. Germline V lookup: CDR1 KGHSH, CDR2 LQKENI. CDR3 residues: CASSALRRVSTDTQYF. Written as DNA, the CDR3 is TGTGCCAGCTCAGCTCTTAGGCGGGTTAGCACAGATACGCAGTATTTT. The whole variable domain, filled in from reference TRBV18 and TRBJ2-3, reads NAGVMQNPRHLVRRRGQEARLRCSPMKGHSHVYWYRQLPEEGLKFMVYLQKENIIDESGMPKERFSAEFPKEGPSILRIQQVVRGDSAAYFCASSALRRVSTDTQYFGPGTRLTVL.